This TCR beta chain came from a study of blood T cell repertoires in COVID-19 (dated by TCRdb to 2018 to 2021). About the investigation overall: The collaborator samples originated in the United States, Italy and Spain and spanned the acute and convalescent phases of COVID-19. The material from the prospective study consisted of cDNA or gDNA derived from T cells, B-cell-depleted T cells, or PBMCs. The dataset comprised deeply sampled blood TCRbeta repertoires from subjects exposed to, actively infected with, or recovered from COVID-19. The repertoires were made available in a free public database intended to serve as a resource for research on the immune response to SARS-CoV-2. Samples came from the ongoing ImmuneRACE study (first 160 participants) plus 1,254 subjects from 6 global collaborators. Sample metadata almost always included a de-identified subject ID, COVID-19 status, age in years and sex. Where available, HLA class I and class II types were obtained from metadata supplied by the sample provider rather than from assay-based typing. On the study overall, not on this receptor specifically: How much clinical and demographic metadata was included differed by source and by participant, and the metadata was provided uncurated.

This clone was recorded at least ten times. Its binding antigen is unknown. No base-level quality is on record; no much larger clone is a single base apart. The CDR3 runs 13 amino acids, cysteine and phenylalanine included. Solely the CDR3 DNA is kept, with 39 bases framed from the first base. From a lookup of the germline V gene, CDR1 and CDR2 are SGDLS and YYNGEE. V gives up 4 bases and J gives up 7 bases, and the segment between their germline ends measures 14 bases. Collaborating institutions collected whole blood in K2EDTA tubes following their own protocols. For TCRbeta analysis, collaborators shipped samples in one of three forms: frozen whole blood, isolated PBMCs, or DNA extracted from either of those sample types. TCRbeta CDR3 regions were amplified from genomic DNA using the immunoSEQ Assay, a bias-controlled multiplex PCR. On the authors' methods: The number of nucleated cells in each sample was estimated by amplification of reference gene primers within the assay. To quantify the absolute abundance of each unique TCRbeta CDR3 rearrangement, sequence reads were collapsed and filtered. For each sample, productive Simpson clonality was calculated by taking the square root of Simpson's diversity index across productive rearrangements. The table was pulled from immuneACCESS by TCRdb, which kept in-frame rearrangements only. Such tables lose some clones; where checked, under half of the loss comes from unresolved V genes, and the rest has no known cause. D and trimming were read from the DNA, whereas the V and J calls and clone size are those reported in that table. The sample table records about 63,000 clones; around 80% of these occur just once. The biggest ten clones account for 25% to 35% of the sample.

Sequencing was performed on peripheral blood. This clonotype was sampled from a human donor in a cohort sampled during active COVID-19. The chain links TRBV9 with TRBJ1-2; TRBD1 is perhaps the D gene, given 6 matching bases. The CDR3 corresponds to CASSLHRVGGYTF. The sequenced DNA: TGTGCCAGCAGCCTACACAGGGTGGGTGGCTACACCTTC.